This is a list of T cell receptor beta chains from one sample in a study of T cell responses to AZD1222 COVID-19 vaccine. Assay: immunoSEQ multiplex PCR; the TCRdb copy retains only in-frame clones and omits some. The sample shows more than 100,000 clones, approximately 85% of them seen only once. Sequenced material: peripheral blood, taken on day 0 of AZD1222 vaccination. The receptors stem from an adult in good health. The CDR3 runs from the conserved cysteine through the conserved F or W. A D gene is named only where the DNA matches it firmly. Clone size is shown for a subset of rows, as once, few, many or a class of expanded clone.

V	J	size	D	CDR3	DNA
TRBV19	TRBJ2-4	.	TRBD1	CASSVTGGIPKNIQYF	TGTGCCAGTAGTGTGACAGGGGGGATTCCCAAAAACATTCAGTACTTC
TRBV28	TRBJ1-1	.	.	CASSLRTSHTEAFF	TGTGCCAGCAGTCTCCGGACATCCCACACTGAAGCTTTCTTT
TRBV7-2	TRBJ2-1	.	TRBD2	CASSLWRGVTNEQFF	TGTGCCAGCAGCTTGTGGCGGGGGGTTACCAATGAGCAGTTCTTC
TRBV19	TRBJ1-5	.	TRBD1	CATSGTGGYLDQPQHF	TGTGCCACAAGTGGGACAGGGGGATATTTAGATCAGCCCCAGCATTTT
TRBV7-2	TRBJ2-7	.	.	CASSSTGMPPSYEQYF	TGTGCCAGCAGCTCAACAGGGATGCCCCCTTCCTACGAGCAGTACTTC
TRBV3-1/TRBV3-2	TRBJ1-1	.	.	CASSQGVLNTEAFF	TGTGCCAGCAGCCAAGGAGTCCTGAACACTGAAGCTTTCTTT
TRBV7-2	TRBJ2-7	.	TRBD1	CASSVQGQGVEQYF	TGTGCCAGCAGCGTTCAAGGACAGGGGGTCGAGCAGTACTTC
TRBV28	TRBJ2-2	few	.	CASNRGRDTGELFF	TGTGCCAGCAACCGGGGCCGGGACACCGGGGAGCTGTTTTTT
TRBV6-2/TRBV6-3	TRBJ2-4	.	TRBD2	CASGLLAGGTRIQYF	TGTGCCAGCGGCCTTCTAGCGGGGGGAACGCGCATTCAGTACTTC
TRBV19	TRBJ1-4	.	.	CASSTGLTNEKLFF	TGTGCCAGTAGTACCGGTTTGACTAATGAAAAACTGTTTTTT
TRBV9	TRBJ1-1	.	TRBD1	CASSPLGVGQGGMNTEAFF	TGTGCCAGCAGCCCCCTGGGGGTGGGACAGGGGGGTATGAACACTGAAGCTTTCTTT
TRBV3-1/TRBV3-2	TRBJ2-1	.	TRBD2	CASSQGNGGANEQFF	TGTGCCAGCAGCCAAGGCAACGGGGGGGCAAATGAGCAGTTCTTC
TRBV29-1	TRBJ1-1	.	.	CSVEYQGSGAFF	TGCAGCGTTGAATATCAGGGTTCAGGAGCTTTCTTT
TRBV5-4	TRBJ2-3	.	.	CASSKDTYTDTQYF	TGTGCCAGCAGCAAGGACACCTACACAGATACGCAGTATTTT
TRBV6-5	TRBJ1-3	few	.	CASRQRSGNTIYF	TGTGCCAGCAGGCAAAGATCTGGAAACACCATATATTTT
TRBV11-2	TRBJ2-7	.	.	CASSPTGRGRYEQYF	TGTGCCAGCAGCCCCACCGGGCGAGGCAGGTACGAGCAGTACTTC
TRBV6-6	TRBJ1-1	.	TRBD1	CASIPGQGGTEAFF	TGTGCCAGCATCCCGGGACAGGGTGGCACTGAAGCTTTCTTT
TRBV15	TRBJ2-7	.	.	CATSRDEAAEQYF	TGTGCCACCAGCAGAGATGAGGCAGCCGAGCAGTACTTC
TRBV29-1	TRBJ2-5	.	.	CSVGVTSRTQYF	TGCAGCGTGGGGGTAACCTCTCGGACCCAGTACTTC
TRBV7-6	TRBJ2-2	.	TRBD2	CASSSKVGGTGELFF	TGTGCCAGCAGCTCCAAGGTCGGGGGGACCGGGGAGCTGTTTTTT
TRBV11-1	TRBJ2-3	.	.	CASSLAGPRDTQYF	TGTGCCAGCAGCTTGGCGGGCCCCAGAGATACGCAGTATTTT
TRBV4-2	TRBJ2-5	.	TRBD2	CASSQERGAKETQYF	TGTGCCAGCAGCCAGGAGCGGGGTGCTAAAGAGACCCAGTACTTC
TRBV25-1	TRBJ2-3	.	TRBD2	CASSEGGGSTDTQYF	TGTGCCAGCAGTGAAGGGGGGGGAAGCACAGATACGCAGTATTTT
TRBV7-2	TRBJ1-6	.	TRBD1	CASSLGATGGNSPLHF	TGTGCCAGCAGCTTAGGTGCGACAGGGGGAAATTCACCCCTCCACTTT